This T cell receptor beta chain was sequenced in a study of technical replicates of blood from a few donors. The CDR3 runs 13 residues. Trimming cost V 1 base and J 5 bases, with 8 bases left between them. The germline V gene has CDR1 SGHTA and CDR2 FQGNSA. This table comes from immunoSEQ multiplex PCR, and its TCRdb copy is limited to in-frame clones, with some not included. The data contain tens of thousands of clones, 86% of them singletons. Sequenced input: PBMCs. This TCR came from a human donor in good health. Some clones in this sample may be carry-over from other donors' samples. The V and J genes are TRBV7-2 and TRBJ1-1; D ambiguous. The CDR3 DNA reads TGTGCCAGCAGCTTAGTAGCTTTGACTGAAGCTTTCTTT. Amino acid sequence: CASSLVALTEAFF.